This is a list of T cell receptor beta chains from one sample in a study of persistence of HIV-infected CD4 T cells. TCRdb keeps only in-frame clones here, not all; method: immunoSEQ multiplex PCR. The sample lists 37,000 or so clones; around 90% were seen once. Their specific antigens are unknown. This specimen consisted of CD4+ T cells sorted from PBMCs after approximately 19-hour stimulation, obtained from a patient who received antiretroviral therapy. The source of these receptors is an adult man with HIV who was CMV-seropositive. CDR3s include the opening cysteine and the closing phenylalanine or tryptophan. The D gene is left open where the match is weak. Where a row states a size, it is once, few, many or the class of an expanded clone; other rows omit it.

d_gene: TRBD1; j_gene: TRBJ1-5; v_gene: TRBV6-2/TRBV6-3; abundance: once; CDR3nt: TGTGCCAGCAGTAAAAAGGGGGCACAGGGGGCACCCATAAATCAGCCCCAGCATTTT; CDR3aa: CASSKKGAQGAPINQPQHF
d_gene: TRBD1; j_gene: TRBJ2-5; v_gene: TRBV18; abundance: NA; CDR3nt: TGTGCCAGCCAATGGCGGATCATCAGACAGGGGTCCGCGGAGACCCAGTACTTC; CDR3aa: CASQWRIIRQGSAETQYF
d_gene: NA; j_gene: TRBJ1-6; v_gene: TRBV7-2; abundance: NA; CDR3nt: TGTGCCAGCCTTGCCCCGGGCTCCTATAATTCACCCCTCCACTTT; CDR3aa: CASLAPGSYNSPLHF
d_gene: NA; j_gene: TRBJ1-1; v_gene: TRBV19; abundance: few; CDR3nt: TGTGCCAGTAGTATTTTGGCAGGGAACACTGAAGCTTTCTTT; CDR3aa: CASSILAGNTEAFF
d_gene: NA; j_gene: TRBJ2-7; v_gene: TRBV4-2; abundance: NA; CDR3nt: TGTGCCAGCAGCCAACCCCCGGAGGCAGGAGCCTCCTACGAGCAGTACTTC; CDR3aa: CASSQPPEAGASYEQYF
d_gene: NA; j_gene: TRBJ1-1; v_gene: TRBV4-2; abundance: NA; CDR3nt: TGTGCCAGCAGCCAAGCGCAGGAGTCTTCGAACACTGAAGCTTTCTTT; CDR3aa: CASSQAQESSNTEAFF
d_gene: NA; j_gene: TRBJ2-2; v_gene: TRBV5-1; abundance: few; CDR3nt: TGCGCCAGCAGCCTGCGAGAGGGACTCTCGAACACCGGGGAGCTGTTTTTT; CDR3aa: CASSLREGLSNTGELFF
d_gene: NA; j_gene: TRBJ2-7; v_gene: TRBV10-3; abundance: NA; CDR3nt: TGTGCCATGGGCGGGATGGGGTACGAGCAGTACTTC; CDR3aa: CAMGGMGYEQYF
d_gene: NA; j_gene: TRBJ1-2; v_gene: TRBV29-1; abundance: NA; CDR3nt: TGCAGCGTTGAATGGGCCTATGGCTACACCTTC; CDR3aa: CSVEWAYGYTF
d_gene: NA; j_gene: TRBJ2-1; v_gene: TRBV19; abundance: NA; CDR3nt: TGTGCCAGTAGTATTCCTCAGGTCTACAATGAGCAGTTCTTC; CDR3aa: CASSIPQVYNEQFF
d_gene: NA; j_gene: TRBJ2-7; v_gene: TRBV9; abundance: NA; CDR3nt: TGTGCCAGCAGCGTAGCGACAGGTTCCTACGAGCAGTACTTC; CDR3aa: CASSVATGSYEQYF
d_gene: NA; j_gene: TRBJ2-5; v_gene: TRBV5-4; abundance: NA; CDR3nt: TGTGCCAGCAGCTTGATGGGGCAAAAGACCCAGTACTTC; CDR3aa: CASSLMGQKTQYF
d_gene: NA; j_gene: TRBJ2-6; v_gene: TRBV30; abundance: NA; CDR3nt: TGTGCCTGGAGTGTATATAGCTCTGGGGCCAACGTCCTGACTTTC; CDR3aa: CAWSVYSSGANVLTF
d_gene: NA; j_gene: TRBJ1-6; v_gene: TRBV4-3; abundance: NA; CDR3nt: TGCGCCAGCAGCCAAGATCGAAGCAGCAGCTTCAACTATTCACCCCTCCACTTT; CDR3aa: CASSQDRSSSFNYSPLHF
d_gene: NA; j_gene: TRBJ1-2; v_gene: TRBV7-2; abundance: few; CDR3nt: TGTGCCAGCAGCGCCTCAGCGACAGAGTACTATGGCTACACCTTC; CDR3aa: CASSASATEYYGYTF
d_gene: NA; j_gene: TRBJ1-3; v_gene: TRBV25-1; abundance: few; CDR3nt: TGTGCCAGCAGTGAACCGGGGGGAGCCGGAAACACCATATATTTT; CDR3aa: CASSEPGGAGNTIYF
d_gene: NA; j_gene: TRBJ2-5; v_gene: TRBV5-1; abundance: NA; CDR3nt: TGCGCCAGCAGCATGAGGGACTCCCAAGAGACCCAGTACTTC; CDR3aa: CASSMRDSQETQYF
d_gene: TRBD1; j_gene: TRBJ2-2; v_gene: TRBV27; abundance: NA; CDR3nt: TGTGCCAGCAGTTCGCGTACTTGGGACAGGGGCACCGGGGAGCTGTTTTTT; CDR3aa: CASSSRTWDRGTGELFF
d_gene: NA; j_gene: TRBJ1-3; v_gene: TRBV6-5; abundance: NA; CDR3nt: TGTGCCAGCAGTTACTCTAGAACATCACCCGGAAACACCATATATTTT; CDR3aa: CASSYSRTSPGNTIYF
d_gene: TRBD2; j_gene: TRBJ2-2; v_gene: TRBV2; abundance: NA; CDR3nt: TGTGCCAGCACACAGGCGGGAGGCCCCGGGGAGCTGTTTTTT; CDR3aa: CASTQAGGPGELFF
d_gene: TRBD1; j_gene: TRBJ2-7; v_gene: TRBV9; abundance: NA; CDR3nt: TGTGCCAGCAGCGCCCGGGACAGGCCGTCCTACGAGCAGTACTTC; CDR3aa: CASSARDRPSYEQYF
d_gene: NA; j_gene: TRBJ1-2; v_gene: TRBV7-8; abundance: NA; CDR3nt: TGTGCCAGCAGCTTAAATATTCGACCGCAGAGAGACTATGGCTACACCTTC; CDR3aa: CASSLNIRPQRDYGYTF
d_gene: NA; j_gene: TRBJ2-5; v_gene: TRBV30; abundance: NA; CDR3nt: TGTGCCTGGAGTCGAGGGCGGCAAGAGACCCAGTACTTC; CDR3aa: CAWSRGRQETQYF
d_gene: NA; j_gene: TRBJ2-3; v_gene: TRBV3-1/TRBV3-2; abundance: NA; CDR3nt: TGTGCCAGCAGCCAAAACACTCCGCAGTATTTT; CDR3aa: CASSQNTPQYF
d_gene: NA; j_gene: TRBJ1-5; v_gene: TRBV27; abundance: NA; CDR3nt: TGTGCCAGCAGTCCACGGACAGTCAATCAGCCCCAGCATTTT; CDR3aa: CASSPRTVNQPQHF
d_gene: TRBD1; j_gene: TRBJ1-1; v_gene: TRBV5-1; abundance: NA; CDR3nt: TGCGCCAGCAGCTCCCTCCAGGGGGTCATGAACACTGAAGCTTTCTTT; CDR3aa: CASSSLQGVMNTEAFF
d_gene: NA; j_gene: TRBJ1-1; v_gene: TRBV29-1; abundance: once; CDR3nt: TGCAGCGTTGGGGGTTGGGCAGGGAACACTGAAGCTTTCTTT; CDR3aa: CSVGGWAGNTEAFF
d_gene: NA; j_gene: TRBJ2-7; v_gene: TRBV29-1; abundance: NA; CDR3nt: TGCAGCGTTAGACACGATCGCGCCGAGCAGTACTTC; CDR3aa: CSVRHDRAEQYF
d_gene: NA; j_gene: TRBJ2-1; v_gene: TRBV30; abundance: NA; CDR3nt: TGTGCCTGGAGTCGCGGGGCGGGTAATGAGCAGTTCTTC; CDR3aa: CAWSRGAGNEQFF
d_gene: NA; j_gene: TRBJ1-2; v_gene: TRBV28; abundance: NA; CDR3nt: TGTGCCAGCAGTCCCCCCGGGGGCTACACCTTC; CDR3aa: CASSPPGGYTF
d_gene: NA; j_gene: TRBJ2-1; v_gene: TRBV20-1; abundance: NA; CDR3nt: TGCAGTGCTAGTGGTAACTATTACAATGAGCAGTTCTTC; CDR3aa: CSASGNYYNEQFF
d_gene: TRBD2; j_gene: TRBJ2-3; v_gene: TRBV4-2; abundance: few; CDR3nt: TGTGCCAGCAGCCAAGAACAGCGGGGGGATTTCACAGATACGCAGTATTTT; CDR3aa: CASSQEQRGDFTDTQYF
d_gene: TRBD1; j_gene: TRBJ1-3; v_gene: TRBV7-6; abundance: NA; CDR3nt: TGTGCCAGCAGCTTAGGACAGGGCATCTCTGGAAACACCATATATTTT; CDR3aa: CASSLGQGISGNTIYF
d_gene: NA; j_gene: TRBJ1-5; v_gene: TRBV5-5; abundance: NA; CDR3nt: TGTGCCAGCAGCCACGAGGGCCAGCCCCAGCATTTT; CDR3aa: CASSHEGQPQHF
d_gene: NA; j_gene: TRBJ2-1; v_gene: TRBV6-5; abundance: few; CDR3nt: TGTGCCAGCTCCAAAACCCCAGGGGCGATCAATGAGCAGTTCTTC; CDR3aa: CASSKTPGAINEQFF
d_gene: NA; j_gene: TRBJ1-3; v_gene: TRBV19; abundance: once; CDR3nt: TGTGCCAGTAGTTTCGGAGCCTCTGGAAACACCATATATTTT; CDR3aa: CASSFGASGNTIYF
d_gene: NA; j_gene: TRBJ2-7; v_gene: TRBV10-3; abundance: once; CDR3nt: TGTGCCATCAGTGAGTCTCAGGGATCCTACGAGCAGTACTTC; CDR3aa: CAISESQGSYEQYF
d_gene: NA; j_gene: TRBJ2-7; v_gene: TRBV29-1; abundance: NA; CDR3nt: TGCAGCGTTAGCAGGGCCTACGAGCAGTACTTC; CDR3aa: CSVSRAYEQYF
d_gene: NA; j_gene: TRBJ1-6; v_gene: TRBV11-2; abundance: NA; CDR3nt: TGTGCCAGCAGCTTAGGTAGGGGAGGATCACCCCTCCACTTT; CDR3aa: CASSLGRGGSPLHF
d_gene: NA; j_gene: TRBJ2-3; v_gene: TRBV6-5; abundance: NA; CDR3nt: TGTGCCAGCAGAAACAGCCTCTCCACAGATACGCAGTATTTT; CDR3aa: CASRNSLSTDTQYF
d_gene: NA; j_gene: TRBJ1-1; v_gene: TRBV5-1; abundance: NA; CDR3nt: TGCGCCAGCAGCTCCCCGGGGGCTGAGAACACTGAAGCTTTCTTT; CDR3aa: CASSSPGAENTEAFF
d_gene: NA; j_gene: TRBJ1-2; v_gene: TRBV7-6; abundance: NA; CDR3nt: TGTGCCAGCAGCTTAGCTCAGGGGAATGGCTACACCTTC; CDR3aa: CASSLAQGNGYTF
d_gene: NA; j_gene: TRBJ2-7; v_gene: TRBV10-3; abundance: NA; CDR3nt: TGTGCCATCAGTGAGCGGGCCTACGAGCAGTACTTC; CDR3aa: CAISERAYEQYF
d_gene: TRBD1; j_gene: TRBJ1-4; v_gene: TRBV5-1; abundance: NA; CDR3nt: TGCGCCAGCAAGGACAGGGAAGGATTTAATGAAAAACTGTTTTTT; CDR3aa: CASKDREGFNEKLFF
d_gene: NA; j_gene: TRBJ1-5; v_gene: TRBV15; abundance: NA; CDR3nt: TGTGCCACCAGCAGAGCGGATGGTGGGAGGGGTTATAGCAATCAGCCCCAGCATTTT; CDR3aa: CATSRADGGRGYSNQPQHF
d_gene: NA; j_gene: TRBJ2-7; v_gene: TRBV3-1/TRBV3-2; abundance: few; CDR3nt: TGTGCCAGCAGCCAAGGGTCGCACAGGGAGTACTTC; CDR3aa: CASSQGSHREYF